The 26 T cell receptor beta chains in this list originate from one sample, sequenced in a study of blood T cell repertoires in COVID-19. Measured with immunoSEQ multiplex PCR; TCRdb has only the in-frame clones, and not every one. The profile shows around 250,000 clones, around four fifths of them singletons. Input material: PBMCs or T cells enriched from blood (not recorded which). Every receptor here comes from a young man with acute COVID-19.

This clone has only a few counts. V and J are TRBV7-9 and TRBJ1-2; TRBD1 is a possible D gene (6 bases). The germline CDR1 and CDR2 sequences are SEHNR and FQNEAQ (reference sequence). CDR3 length: 14 amino acids. V was shortened by 2 bases and J by 7 bases, with 14 bases between the two germline ends. The CDR3 DNA reads as TGTGCCAGCAGCTTAAACAGGGAAATTAGTGGCTACACCTTC. Encoded protein: CASSLNREISGYTF.

The chain carries TRBV7-2 and TRBJ2-2, with TRBD2 as a possible D gene (6 bases). Germline CDR1 SGHTA, CDR2 FQGNSA. Trimming pared 5 bases from V and 6 bases from J, leaving 19 bases between. The CDR3 extends over 16 amino acids. CDR3 DNA sequence: TGTGCCAGCAGCCCGGGTTCAGTTTGGGGGGCCGGGGAGCTGTTTTTT. Residues: CASSPGSVWGAGELFF.

V gene TRBV6-1 combines with J gene TRBJ1-5; D may be TRBD1 (6 bases). CDR1 is MNHNS and CDR2 is SASEGT in the germline V gene. The CDR3 runs to 14 residues. V was shortened by 5 bases and J by 6 bases, with 14 bases between the two germline ends. This CDR3 reads CASSTRGAGQPQHF. CDR3 bases: TGTGCCAGCAGTACCCGGGGGGCCGGTCAGCCCCAGCATTTT.

To note about this clone: Other DNA variants within this sample encode the same CDR3. The V and J genes are TRBV28 and TRBJ1-2; D gene uncertain. Germline lookup yields CDR1 MDHEN and CDR2 SYDVKM. There are 13 residues in the CDR3. V was trimmed by 3 bases and J by 5 bases, leaving 10 bases between them. For the CDR3, the DNA is TGTGCCAGCAGTTTTGGGCAGGATTATGGCTACACCTTC. Its translation: CASSFGQDYGYTF.

The chain combines TRBV28 with TRBJ1-2, with 7 bases aligning to TRBD1. Per the germline V gene, CDR1 is MDHEN and CDR2 is SYDVKM. CDR3 length: 14 residues. The junction had 13 bases not matched to a gene; V was cut back by 7 bases and J by 8 bases. The CDR3 protein is CASTLPAGGKGYTF. The CDR3 DNA reads as TGTGCCAGCACCCTCCCCGCAGGGGGTAAGGGCTACACCTTC.

This clone was seen only once. This chain joins TRBV29-1 and TRBJ1-1, with a tentative D call TRBD1 (5 bases). The germline gives CDR1 SQVTM, CDR2 ANQGSEA. This CDR3 is 14 amino acids long. Trimming removed 6 bases from V and 2 bases from J, with 16 bases in between. The chain's CDR3 is CSVYRTTANTEAFF. The CDR3 nucleotides are TGCAGCGTCTACAGGACAACAGCCAACACTGAAGCTTTCTTT.

V usage is TRBV27 and J usage is TRBJ2-1, with TRBD1 matching 11 bases. The CDR3 runs 13 residues. Germline-derived CDR1 and CDR2 are MNHEY and SMNVEV (reference sequence). V dropped 8 bases and J dropped 7; count of bases not matched to a gene: 4. The CDR3 region is CASGTGGKNEQFF. In DNA form, the CDR3 reads TGTGCCAGCGGGACAGGGGGAAAAAATGAGCAGTTCTTC.

The chain carries TRBV19 and TRBJ2-1, with TRBD1 matching over 9 bases. Germline V gives CDR1 LNHDA, CDR2 SQIVND (reference sequence). This CDR3 comprises 16 residues. J was trimmed by 7 bases and V by 10 bases; bases with no gene match: 17. CDR3 bases: TGTGCCACCTCCCTTCTTCCGGGACAGGGCTCGAATGAGCAGTTCTTC. Translated, it gives CATSLLPGQGSNEQFF.

In its sample, this clone was seen once. CDR3 region: CAGRRGAWTDTQYF. The CDR3, as DNA: TGTGCCGGCCGGCGGGGGGCTTGGACAGATACGCAGTATTTT. V usage is TRBV9 and J usage is TRBJ2-3, with 8 bases fitting TRBD2. The germline CDR1 and CDR2 sequences are SGDLS and YYNGEE. Germline trimming cut 10 bases from V and 3 bases from J; bases unmatched to any gene: 10. This CDR3 contains 14 residues.

There are a few counts of this clone. The chain has TRBV7-2 and TRBJ1-1, with D unclear. This CDR3 spans 12 amino acids. V lost 4 bases, J lost 5 bases, and 8 bases lay in between. The germline V gene has CDR1 SGHTA and CDR2 FQGNSA. CDR3 amino acids: CASSSVRTEAFF. In DNA, the CDR3 is TGTGCCAGCAGCTCTGTGAGGACTGAAGCTTTCTTT.

The genes are TRBV7-9 and TRBJ2-5, with 9 positions matching TRBD2. This CDR3 spans 15 amino acids. Per germline, CDR1 SEHNR and CDR2 FQNEAQ (reference sequence). The V segment lost 1 base and the J segment 3 bases; nucleotides outside the gene matches: 3. This CDR3 reads CASSLEGGGEETQYF. CDR3 DNA: TGTGCCAGCAGCTTAGAAGGCGGGGGGGAAGAGACCCAGTACTTC. Using reference TRBV7-9 and TRBJ2-5 for the parts outside the CDR3, the full variable domain is DTGVSQNPRHKITKRGQNVTFRCDPISEHNRLYWYRQTLGQGPEFLTYFQNEAQLEKSRLLSDRFSAERPKGSFSTLEIQRTEQGDSAMYLCASSLEGGGEETQYFGPGTRLLVL.

The chain carries TRBV6-1 and TRBJ1-4; 9 nucleotides line up with TRBD1. The length of the CDR3 is 16 residues. The J segment lost 7 bases and the V segment lost 4 bases, leaving 10 bases of the junction unmatched. CDR1 MNHNS and CDR2 SASEGT come from the germline V gene. The CDR3 loop is CASSALKGQGGEKLFF. CDR3 DNA: TGTGCCAGCAGTGCCCTTAAGGGACAGGGTGGTGAAAAACTGTTTTTT.

This clone was seen only a few times. The CDR3 protein is CASSQPGQESQETQYF. The CDR3 DNA reads TGTGCCAGCAGCCAGCCGGGACAGGAGAGCCAAGAGACCCAGTACTTC. This chain connects TRBV5-5 to TRBJ2-5, with 8 nucleotides matching TRBD1. CDR3 size: 16 residues. Trimming cost V 4 bases and J 1 base; bases outside gene matches: 9. Germline V gives CDR1 SGHKS, CDR2 YYEKEE (reference sequence). Filled out from reference TRBV5-5 and TRBJ2-5, the complete variable domain reads DAGVTQSPTHLIKTRGQQVTLRCSPISGHKSVSWYQQVLGQGPQFIFQYYEKEERGRGNFPDRFSARQFPNYSSELNVNALLLGDSALYLCASSQPGQESQETQYFGPGTRLLVL.

The gene calls are TRBV28 and TRBJ2-7; 9 nucleotides agree with TRBD1. The ends lost 5 bases at V and 3 bases at J; junction bases unmatched: 8. CDR3 length: 15 residues. The germline V gene has CDR1 MDHEN and CDR2 SYDVKM. The CDR3 here is CASSEEGTGNYEQYV. Here the CDR3 DNA reads TGTGCCAGCAGTGAAGAGGGGACAGGGAACTACGAGCAGTACGTC.

This chain joins TRBV29-1 and TRBJ1-2; D possibly corresponds to TRBD1 (5 bases). The CDR3 is 12 amino acids. Germline-derived CDR1 and CDR2 are SQVTM and ANQGSEA. Trimming removed 7 bases at V and 0 bases at J, with 9 bases between. CDR3 protein: CSATGTNYGYTF. CDR3 coding DNA: TGCAGCGCTACAGGAACTAACTATGGCTACACCTTC.

This clone was counted only a few times. The chain is built from TRBV28 and TRBJ1-2, with 7 bases matching TRBD1. The CDR3 sequence is 15 residues long. J lost 3 bases, V lost 4 bases, and 8 bases had no gene match. Per the germline V gene, CDR1 is MDHEN and CDR2 is SYDVKM. Here the CDR3 reads CASSSPQGTDYGYTF. CDR3 in DNA: TGTGCCAGCAGTTCACCCCAGGGGACAGACTATGGCTACACCTTC.

The CDR3 nucleotides read TGTGCCAGCACCCCGCGGGGGCAGGAGACCCAGTACTTC. Amino acid sequence: CASTPRGQETQYF. The V and J genes are TRBV18 and TRBJ2-5; possible D gene TRBD2, 7 bases. The V gene's germline CDR1 is KGHSH and CDR2 LQKENI. The V end was cut by 8 bases, the J end by 5 bases, with 15 bases between. The CDR3 is made up of 13 amino acids.

CDR3 in amino acids: CASSTPGLAGGLTDTQYF. DNA of the CDR3: TGTGCCAGCAGCACGCCGGGACTAGCGGGGGGGCTCACAGATACGCAGTATTTT. The chain has TRBV5-6 and TRBJ2-3; the match to TRBD2 covers 16 bases. The CDR3 runs to 18 residues. Germline V CDR1 and CDR2: SGHDT, YYEEEE. Germline trimming cut 4 bases from V and 2 bases from J; bases unmatched to any gene: 7.

The chain carries TRBV6-5 and TRBJ2-3; TRBD1 aligns across 10 bases. V trimming: 8 bases; J trimming: 4 bases; junction bases outside the gene matches: 3. The CDR3 loop spans 13 amino acids. Germline lookup yields CDR1 MNHEY and CDR2 SVGAGI. In nucleotides, the CDR3 is TGTGCCAGCGGACAGGGGGAGGCAGATACGCAGTATTTT. Its protein product is CASGQGEADTQYF.

The chain links TRBV5-4 to TRBJ2-1; no firm D call. The CDR3 loop spans 13 amino acids. CDR1 SGHNT and CDR2 YYREEE come from the germline V gene (reference sequence). Trimming stripped 0 bases from V and 5 bases from J, with 6 bases between. As DNA, the CDR3 is TGTGCCAGCAGCTTGGTCCAGAACAATGAGCAGTTCTTC. It is translated as CASSLVQNNEQFF.

The chain links TRBV19 to TRBJ2-7, with D tentatively TRBD2 (6 bases). V was trimmed by 1 base and J by 2 bases, leaving 12 bases between them. Germline V lookup: CDR1 LNHDA, CDR2 SQIVND (reference sequence). The CDR3 contains 15 residues. CDR3 nucleotides: TGTGCCAGTAGTATAGGACTAGGATCGGCCTACGAGCAGTACGTC. Translating gives CASSIGLGSAYEQYV.

The chain joins TRBV5-1 to TRBJ2-1; 9 nucleotides align to TRBD2. Looked up from germline, CDR1 is SGHRS and CDR2 is YFSETQ. This CDR3 is built from 15 residues. Trimming cost V 0 bases and J 4 bases; bases outside gene matches: 2. In DNA form, the CDR3 reads TGCGCCAGCAGCTTGGGGCGGGGGGGATACAATGAGCAGTTCTTC. Protein product: CASSLGRGGYNEQFF.

The chain carries TRBV7-2 and TRBJ2-2, with D perhaps matching TRBD2 (5 bases). The CDR3 length is 14 residues. The ends were cut back, 3 bases at V and 2 bases at J, with 7 bases in the middle. Germline loops: CDR1 SGHTA, CDR2 FQGNSA. The CDR3 DNA reads as TGTGCCAGCAGCTTTGGACTTAACACCGGGGAGCTGTTTTTT. It is translated as CASSFGLNTGELFF.

The V and J genes are TRBV5-4 and TRBJ1-1; 9 bases are shared with TRBD1. CDR1 and CDR2 (germline): SGHNT, YYREEE (reference sequence). The CDR3 loop spans 16 amino acids. V dropped 4 bases and J dropped 6; count of bases not matched to a gene: 13. The CDR3 DNA is TGTGCCAGCAGCCGTTACGACAGGGGGGAATTCGCTGAAGCTTTCTTT. This gives the protein CASSRYDRGEFAEAFF.

DNA of the CDR3: TGTGCCAGCAGCCAATCCCGAACAGGCCCGAAGGATACGCAGTATTTT. It translates to CASSQSRTGPKDTQYF. The chain has TRBV14 and TRBJ2-3, with D possibly being TRBD1 (5 bases). The CDR3 covers 16 residues. Trimming cost V 2 bases and J 6 bases, with 18 bases left between them. Germline lookup yields CDR1 SGHDN and CDR2 FVKESK.

The V call is TRBV20-1, the J call TRBJ1-2, with no clear D. The germline gives CDR1 DFQATT, CDR2 SNEGSKA (reference sequence). CDR3 size: 11 residues. V lost 3 bases to trimming and J lost 10 bases, with 12 bases between them. CDR3 in DNA: TGCAGTGCTAGTCGGGTGGCTACCTACACCTTC. Translating it yields CSASRVATYTF.